The 2 T cell receptor beta chains presented below share a single source sample, sequenced in a study of vaccination effects on CD4 cells after COVID-19. Antigens for these TCRs are unknown. An approximately 10-day culture period preceded the isolation of CD4+ T cells. By PCR, the person was confirmed to have had SARS-CoV-2 infection between March and December 2020. Two-dose BNT162b2 or mRNA-1273 vaccination was given to participants. Clones were sequenced by immunoSEQ multiplex PCR, and TCRdb holds only the in-frame ones, with some missing. The data contain tens of thousands of clones, about 68% of them singletons. Sequencing was performed on CD4+ T cells from PBMCs cultured without peptide, taken after COVID-19 vaccination. These receptors all come from a human donor who had a prior SARS-CoV-2 infection.

The rearrangement uses TRBV6-2 or TRBV6-3 and TRBJ2-3; D unresolved. V shed 6 bases and J shed 6 bases, with 13 bases lying between them. The CDR3 has 13 amino acids. Per the germline V gene, CDR1 is MNHEY and CDR2 is SVGEGT. The CDR3 loop reads CASSRPTPDTQYF. The CDR3 bases are TGTGCCAGCAGCCGACCTACTCCGGATACGCAGTATTTT.

The chain is built from TRBV7-9 and TRBJ1-2, with unresolved D. The CDR3 has 12 residues. Germline-derived CDR1 and CDR2 are SEHNR and FQNEAQ (reference sequence). The V and J ends lost 3 bases and 8 bases respectively, with 10 bases between them. This CDR3 reads CASSFNDKGYTF. CDR3 sequence (DNA): TGTGCCAGCAGCTTCAATGACAAAGGCTACACCTTC. Full variable domain (remainder filled in from reference TRBV7-9 and TRBJ1-2): DTGVSQNPRHKITKRGQNVTFRCDPISEHNRLYWYRQTLGQGPEFLTYFQNEAQLEKSRLLSDRFSAERPKGSFSTLEIQRTEQGDSAMYLCASSFNDKGYTFGSGTRLTVV.